The 17 T cell receptor beta chains listed next were all sequenced from one sample in a study of shared clonotypes between healthy human individuals. The method was immunoSEQ multiplex PCR; TCRdb's version includes in-frame clones alone and lacks a portion of them. The profile shows approximately 1.5 million clones, around 98% of them singletons. The sample consisted of naive CD4+ T cells sorted from blood. Indicated subset: CD45RA+ positively selected. Receptor source: a man aged 25 to 40 in good health.

On this clone: Other DNA sequences in the same sample also yield this CDR3. This rearrangement joins TRBV18 to TRBJ2-5; unclear D gene. V lost 6 bases and J 5 bases, leaving 4 bases between the germline ends. CDR3 length equals 10 residues. Germline CDR1 is KGHSH and CDR2 is LQKENI. The CDR3 is CASSEETQYF. The CDR3 nucleotides are TGTGCCAGCTCCGAGGAGACCCAGTACTTC. The full variable domain, its missing parts supplied by reference TRBV18 and TRBJ2-5, is NAGVMQNPRHLVRRRGQEARLRCSPMKGHSHVYWYRQLPEEGLKFMVYLQKENIIDESGMPKERFSAEFPKEGPSILRIQQVVRGDSAAYFCASSEETQYFGPGTRLLVL.

V is TRBV6-5 and J is TRBJ1-1, with a tentative D call TRBD1 (6 bases). The germline V and J ends were trimmed by 5 bases and 6 bases, with 19 bases remaining between them. Germline CDR1 MNHEY, CDR2 SVGAGI. The CDR3 runs 15 residues. The CDR3 DNA follows: TGTGCCAGCAGTCTCGGACGTCTCGGGGGCGCTGAAGCTTTCTTT. Its translation: CASSLGRLGGAEAFF.

This chain connects TRBV30 to TRBJ2-1, with 8 bases identical to TRBD2. This CDR3 has 16 amino acids. Trimming at V came to 4 bases and at J to 0 bases, leaving 8 bases not matched to a gene. In germline, CDR1 is GTSNPN, CDR2 SVGIG (reference sequence). In nucleotides, the CDR3 is TGTGCCTGGAACCCACTAGCGGCTTACTCCTACAATGAGCAGTTCTTC. Its translation is CAWNPLAAYSYNEQFF.

The chain combines TRBV5-1 with TRBJ2-7, with D uncertain. There are 13 residues in the CDR3. Trimming removed 4 bases at V and 0 bases at J, with 8 bases between. Germline V gene data show CDR1 as SGHRS and CDR2 as YFSETQ. CDR3 amino acids: CASSQMSSYEQYF. The CDR3 DNA reads as TGCGCCAGCAGCCAAATGAGCTCCTACGAGCAGTACTTC. Full variable domain (rest looked up from reference TRBV5-1 and TRBJ2-7): KAGVTQTPRYLIKTRGQQVTLSCSPISGHRSVSWYQQTPGQGLQFLFEYFSETQRNKGNFPGRFSGRQFSNSRSEMNVSTLELGDSALYLCASSQMSSYEQYFGPGTRLTVT.

This chain joins TRBV7-8 and TRBJ2-3; 7 nucleotides agree with TRBD1. Germline V gene data show CDR1 as SGHVS and CDR2 as FQNEAQ. CDR3 length: 14 residues. V was pared by 5 bases and J by 6 bases, with 8 bases of the junction left unmatched. The CDR3 nucleotides are TGTGCCAGCAGCCCCGGGACAGTACACGATACGCAGTATTTT. Residues: CASSPGTVHDTQYF.

The V and J genes are TRBV19 and TRBJ1-1; weak D call: TRBD1 (5 bases). CDR3 size: 13 residues. Germline CDR1 is LNHDA and CDR2 is SQIVND (reference sequence). Trimming left V 3 bases short and J 5 bases short, with 10 bases between. The CDR3 sequence: CASSMRGETEAFF. The CDR3, as DNA: TGTGCCAGTAGTATGAGGGGCGAGACTGAAGCTTTCTTT.

This chain links TRBV11-2 with TRBJ1-4; no reliable D call. CDR1 is SGHAT and CDR2 is FQNNGV in the germline V gene. This CDR3 region has 17 residues. Trimming cost V 5 bases and J 7 bases, with 23 bases left between them. The CDR3 DNA reads TGTGCCAGCAGCCTAAATCGGGGAGGGTGGCGGGTTGAAAAACTGTTTTTT. It is translated as CASSLNRGGWRVEKLFF.

This clone was seen more than once but under ten times. The rearrangement links TRBV9 to TRBJ1-2; D perhaps matches TRBD1 (6 bases). Per the germline V gene, CDR1 is SGDLS and CDR2 is YYNGEE. The CDR3 spans 14 residues. Trimming stripped 0 bases from V and 8 bases from J, with 14 bases between. The CDR3: CASSVDGGRKGYTF. CDR3 nucleotide sequence: TGTGCCAGCAGCGTAGATGGGGGGCGCAAGGGCTACACCTTC.

The chain combines TRBV18 with TRBJ2-7, with 7 bases aligning to TRBD1. J was trimmed by 1 base and V by 2 bases; bases with no gene match: 2. The CDR3 sequence is 14 residues long. Germline CDR1 and CDR2: KGHSH and LQKENI. The CDR3 region is CASSPKGQSYEQYF. The DNA for the CDR3 is TGTGCCAGCTCACCAAAGGGACAGTCCTACGAGCAGTACTTC.

This clone was picked up one time. This rearrangement joins TRBV6-6 to TRBJ1-5, with 7 bases lining up with TRBD1. Trimming removed 5 bases from V and 4 bases from J; junction bases left unmatched: 2. CDR1 is MNHNY, CDR2 SVGAGI, per germline (reference sequence). This CDR3 spans 13 amino acids. The CDR3 region is CASSPQGNQPQHF. CDR3 nucleotides: TGTGCCAGCAGTCCACAGGGGAATCAGCCCCAGCATTTT.

The chain is built from TRBV5-1 and TRBJ2-7; TRBD2 matches at 9 bases. CDR1 and CDR2 from the germline V gene are SGHRS and YFSETQ. With 0 bases clipped from V and 9 bases from J, the junction kept 19 bases outside the gene matches. There are 18 residues in the CDR3. CDR3 region: CASSLVASETSGSFAQYF. The CDR3 DNA reads TGCGCCAGCAGCTTGGTCGCAAGTGAGACTAGCGGCTCCTTCGCGCAGTACTTC.

V gene TRBV1 combines with J gene TRBJ2-7. TRBV1 is marked as a pseudogene. The length of the CDR3 is 12 residues. CDR3 sequence: CTSSQVDYEQYF. For the CDR3, the DNA is TGCACCAGCAGCCAGGTCGATTACGAGCAGTACTTC.

The count of this clone is one. The chain has TRBV27 and TRBJ1-5; 7 nucleotides match TRBD1. Germline V gene data show CDR1 as MNHEY and CDR2 as SMNVEV (reference sequence). Losses at the gene ends were 4 bases for V and 3 bases for J; bases not matched to a gene: 6. The CDR3 covers 15 residues. CDR3: CASSSLGQVNQPQHF. The CDR3 DNA is TGTGCCAGCAGTTCCCTAGGACAGGTCAATCAGCCCCAGCATTTT.

The chain combines TRBV7-9 with TRBJ1-1; the D gene is possibly TRBD1 (5 bases). V lost 5 bases and J lost 0, with 16 bases in between. Germline loops: CDR1 SEHNR, CDR2 FQNEAQ (reference sequence). The CDR3 covers 16 residues. The CDR3 reads CASSHYRQFMNTEAFF. The CDR3, as DNA: TGTGCCAGCAGCCACTATCGACAGTTCATGAACACTGAAGCTTTCTTT.

This clone was seen once. The chain recombines TRBV29-1 with TRBJ2-3; D gene unclear. This CDR3 contains 12 residues. V was trimmed by 3 bases and J by 5 bases, leaving 9 bases between them. Germline V gene data show CDR1 as SQVTM and CDR2 as ANQGSEA. The CDR3 DNA follows: TGCAGCGTTGATAGGCAGTTAGATACGCAGTATTTT. It specifies CSVDRQLDTQYF.

The chain uses TRBV9 and TRBJ1-3, with D possibly being TRBD1 (5 bases). Trimming removed 2 bases from V and 4 bases from J, with 13 bases in between. This CDR3 has 15 amino acids. Germline V gives CDR1 SGDLS, CDR2 YYNGEE. The CDR3 region is CASSVSGQVGNTIYF. In DNA, the CDR3 is TGTGCCAGCAGCGTTTCAGGACAAGTGGGAAACACCATATATTTT. The variable domain in full, with the rest retrieved from reference TRBV9 and TRBJ1-3, is DSGVTQTPKHLITATGQRVTLRCSPRSGDLSVYWYQQSLDQGLQFLIQYYNGEERAKGNILERFSAQQFPDLHSELNLSSLELGDSALYFCASSVSGQVGNTIYFGEGSWLTVV.

This CDR3 reads CASSPRGARDYYNEQFF. For the CDR3, the DNA is TGTGCCAGCTCCCCGCGAGGGGCACGGGACTACTACAATGAGCAGTTCTTC. This chain joins TRBV18 and TRBJ2-1; TRBD2 matches at 7 bases. From germline, CDR1 is KGHSH and CDR2 LQKENI. The CDR3 loop spans 17 amino acids. V shed 6 bases, J shed 3 bases, and the junction held 14 bases outside the gene matches.